Listed here are 24 T cell receptor beta chains from one sample, sequenced in a study of blood T cell repertoires in COVID-19. Assay used: immunoSEQ multiplex PCR; TCRdb lists only in-frame clones, some missing. The sample records about 280,000 clones, 82% being singletons. Input material: PBMCs or T cells enriched from blood (not recorded which). The receptors were gathered from a man in his forties who had been exposed to COVID-19.

This clone appeared a few times. The rearrangement joins TRBV27 to TRBJ2-7; D might be TRBD1 (6 bases). Trimming shortened V by 4 bases and J by 4 bases, and 11 bases separated the two germline ends. The CDR3 contains 13 residues. The germline CDR1 and CDR2 sequences are MNHEY and SMNVEV (reference sequence). CDR3: CASSSRQEYEQYF. DNA of the CDR3: TGTGCCAGCAGTTCAAGACAGGAGTACGAGCAGTACTTC.

This clone has a single count. The rearrangement joins TRBV7-9 to TRBJ2-3; TRBD2 aligns across 10 bases. The J segment lost 5 bases and the V segment lost 5 bases, leaving 10 bases of the junction unmatched. The CDR3 consists of 16 residues. Germline V gives CDR1 SEHNR, CDR2 FQNEAQ (reference sequence). CDR3 nucleotide sequence: TGTGCCAGCAGCACGAGCGGGAGGGGGGCTGGAGATACGCAGTATTTT. Protein product: CASSTSGRGAGDTQYF.

The chain joins TRBV25-1 to TRBJ2-6; TRBD1 agrees at 8 bases. Germline V gives CDR1 MGHDK, CDR2 SYGVNS. V lost 10 bases, J lost 0 bases, and 8 bases stayed unmatched. This CDR3 spans 16 amino acids. The CDR3 DNA is TGTGCCATTTTGGACAGGGCGAACTCTGGGGCCAACGTCCTGACTTTC. Translation gives CAILDRANSGANVLTF.

The DNA of the CDR3 is TGTGCCAGCAGCCAAGGCACCCACAGGGGGTCGGACGAGCAGTACTTC. It encodes CASSQGTHRGSDEQYF. This chain connects TRBV14 to TRBJ2-7; TRBD1 aligns across 8 bases. The germline gives CDR1 SGHDN, CDR2 FVKESK. CDR3 length equals 16 residues. Germline trimming cut 1 base from V and 5 bases from J; bases unmatched to any gene: 10.

This clone was picked up a small number of times. This chain joins TRBV18 and TRBJ1-3; D uncertain. V was pared by 3 bases and J by 0 bases, with 12 bases between. This CDR3 is built from 16 residues. Germline assignment: CDR1 KGHSH and CDR2 LQKENI. The DNA of the CDR3 is TGTGCCAGCTCACCGTCCGAGTTGAGCTCTGGAAACACCATATATTTT. Protein: CASSPSELSSGNTIYF.

This clone was recorded only once. The gene calls are TRBV11-2 and TRBJ2-2, with 8 bases aligning to TRBD2. The CDR3 is made up of 14 amino acids. CDR1 SGHAT and CDR2 FQNNGV come from the germline V gene. The junction had 2 bases not matched to a gene; V was cut back by 1 base and J by 7 bases. The CDR3 is CASSLAGGYGELFF. For the CDR3, the DNA is TGTGCCAGCAGCTTAGCGGGAGGGTACGGGGAGCTGTTTTTT.

This rearrangement joins TRBV13 to TRBJ1-2, with TRBD1 matching 11 bases. V trimming: 1 base; J trimming: 4 bases; junction bases outside the gene matches: 8. This CDR3 is built from 17 residues. Germline V CDR1 and CDR2: PRHDT, FYEKMQ (reference sequence). This CDR3 reads CASSLVKGQGAGYGYTF. CDR3 bases: TGTGCCAGCAGCTTAGTTAAAGGACAGGGGGCTGGCTATGGCTACACCTTC.

This clone has just a few counts. This chain uses TRBV10-1 with TRBJ2-1; weak D call: TRBD2 (6 bases). Between the trimmed V and J ends, which lost 8 bases and 4 bases, there was a span of 15 bases. CDR3 size: 14 residues. Germline CDR1 WNHNN, CDR2 SYGVQD (reference sequence). The CDR3 region has the DNA TGCGCCAGCGGGGCATGCCTAGCGTACAATGAGCAGTTCTTC. Translating it yields CASGACLAYNEQFF.

This chain links TRBV5-5 with TRBJ1-1; 7 bases line up with TRBD1. Germline assignment: CDR1 SGHKS and CDR2 YYEKEE (reference sequence). With V trimmed by 4 bases and J by 7 bases, 7 bases remained unmatched. The CDR3 covers 13 residues. The CDR3 sequence is CASSTTPGGEAFF. The DNA of the CDR3 is TGTGCCAGCAGCACCACCCCAGGGGGTGAAGCTTTCTTT. Drawing the rest from reference TRBV5-5 and TRBJ1-1, the complete variable domain is DAGVTQSPTHLIKTRGQQVTLRCSPISGHKSVSWYQQVLGQGPQFIFQYYEKEERGRGNFPDRFSARQFPNYSSELNVNALLLGDSALYLCASSTTPGGEAFFGQGTRLTVV.

This sequence joins TRBV27 and TRBJ2-7; TRBD1 agrees at 7 bases. V gave up 7 bases and J gave up 3 bases; unmatched junction bases: 9. The CDR3 sequence is 14 residues long. Germline CDR1 is MNHEY and CDR2 is SMNVEV (reference sequence). The CDR3 coding sequence is TGTGCCAGCATCCTTTCCGACAGGGTCTACGAGCAGTACTTC. Translated, it gives CASILSDRVYEQYF.

The chain uses TRBV29-1 and TRBJ1-4, with 8 bases lining up with TRBD1. Per the germline V gene, CDR1 is SQVTM and CDR2 is ANQGSEA. After removal of 4 bases from V and 7 bases from J, the junction contained 8 bases not matched to a gene. This CDR3 spans 14 amino acids. CDR3 in amino acids: CSVAQTGVGEKLFF. The CDR3 DNA is TGCAGCGTTGCCCAGACAGGGGTCGGTGAAAAACTGTTTTTT.

The gene calls are TRBV4-1 and TRBJ1-5; a possible D gene is TRBD1 (6 bases). Germline values: CDR1 MGHRA, CDR2 YSYEKL. V was pared by 1 base and J by 7 bases, with 14 bases between. CDR3 length: 15 residues. The CDR3 sequence is CASSQVSGGRQPQHF. The CDR3 nucleotides read TGCGCCAGCAGCCAAGTTAGTGGGGGCCGACAGCCCCAGCATTTT.

The chain has TRBV5-1 and TRBJ1-2; TRBD1 matches 7 bases. Germline V gene lookup returns CDR1 SGHRS and CDR2 YFSETQ. The length of the CDR3 is 14 residues. V trimming: 4 bases; J trimming: 3 bases; junction bases outside the gene matches: 6. CDR3 residues: CASSQGQRDYGYTF. Here the CDR3 DNA reads TGCGCCAGCAGCCAGGGACAGCGGGACTATGGCTACACCTTC.

V and J are TRBV27 and TRBJ1-2; no definite D call. The germline CDR1 and CDR2 sequences are MNHEY and SMNVEV (reference sequence). The ends were cut back, 5 bases at V and 6 bases at J, with 16 bases in the middle. The CDR3 has 14 amino acids. The CDR3 here is CASSTPGVSNGYTF. DNA of the CDR3: TGTGCCAGCAGTACTCCCGGGGTTAGTAATGGCTACACCTTC.

V and J are TRBV6-5 and TRBJ1-2; D is perhaps TRBD1 (6 bases). Per the germline V gene, CDR1 is MNHEY and CDR2 is SVGAGI. Trimming pared 0 bases from V and 4 bases from J, leaving 15 bases between. The CDR3 totals 16 residues. In DNA, the CDR3 is TGTGCCAGCAGTTACTCGGGTCAGGGGCGCGGCTATGGCTACACCTTC. This sequence encodes CASSYSGQGRGYGYTF.

The CDR3: CASSVSEQFF. For the CDR3, the DNA is TGTGCCAGCAGCGTCTCGGAGCAGTTCTTC. The V gene is TRBV11-3, the J gene TRBJ2-1; D gene unclear. Trimming stripped 5 bases from V and 10 bases from J, with 6 bases between. The germline CDR1 and CDR2 sequences are SGHNT and YENEEA. This CDR3 contains 10 residues.

The V and J genes are TRBV4-2 and TRBJ1-2; TRBD1 matches 7 bases. Per germline, CDR1 LGHNA and CDR2 YNFKEQ. Losses at the gene ends were 0 bases for V and 8 bases for J; bases not matched to a gene: 12. The CDR3 is 16 residues long. This CDR3 reads CASSQEGRTGRIGYTF. CDR3 sequence (DNA): TGTGCCAGCAGCCAAGAGGGACGGACAGGACGAATCGGCTACACCTTC.

The rearrangement links TRBV7-8 to TRBJ1-4, with D perhaps TRBD1 (5 bases). The CDR3 is made up of 15 amino acids. V lost 5 bases and J 7 bases, leaving 17 bases between the germline ends. Germline V gene lookup returns CDR1 SGHVS and CDR2 FQNEAQ. The CDR3 sequence is CASSQSQGNREKLFF. Written as DNA, the CDR3 is TGTGCCAGCAGCCAAAGTCAGGGTAACCGTGAAAAACTGTTTTTT.

CDR3 bases: TGTGCCAGCAGTTTCGGACAGGGGCCAACTAGCAATCAGCCCCAGCATTTT. Translated: CASSFGQGPTSNQPQHF. The chain employs TRBV27 and TRBJ1-5; 9 bases align to TRBD1. This CDR3 spans 17 amino acids. Germline CDR1 is MNHEY and CDR2 is SMNVEV (reference sequence). V lost 3 bases, J lost 0 bases, and 6 bases stayed unmatched.

The rearrangement joins TRBV6-6 to TRBJ1-3; D is unresolved. V was pared by 8 bases and J by 4 bases, with 9 bases between. The CDR3 sequence is 12 residues long. Germline V CDR1 and CDR2: MNHNY, SVGAGI (reference sequence). This CDR3 is CASLGGGNTIYF. The CDR3 DNA reads as TGTGCCAGCCTAGGAGGAGGAAACACCATATATTTT.

The chain recombines TRBV5-1 with TRBJ2-1, with 10 bases lining up with TRBD2. CDR1 is SGHRS and CDR2 is YFSETQ in the germline V gene. V lost 5 bases and J lost 4; bases outside the gene matches: 9. The CDR3 has 16 amino acids. CDR3 region: CASSRASGSGYNEQFF. DNA for the CDR3: TGCGCCAGCAGTCGGGCTAGCGGGAGTGGGTACAATGAGCAGTTCTTC.

V and J are TRBV29-1 and TRBJ2-7, with no clear D. V was shortened by 4 bases and J by 4 bases, with 8 bases between the two germline ends. CDR3 length: 11 residues. CDR1 is SQVTM and CDR2 is ANQGSEA in the germline V gene. The CDR3 nucleotides read TGCAGCGTTGTCGTCAGTTACGAGCAGTACTTC. Protein: CSVVVSYEQYF.

The chain links TRBV2 to TRBJ2-3; no reliable D call. Trimming stripped 7 bases from V and 4 bases from J, with 15 bases between. The length of the CDR3 is 14 residues. Germline CDR1 is SNHLY and CDR2 is FYNNEI. The CDR3, as DNA: TGTGCCAGCAATCCCTTCGTAGTGTCAGATACGCAGTATTTT. As protein: CASNPFVVSDTQYF.

The CDR3 DNA reads as TGTGCCAGCAGCCAAACGCTAGCCTATGAGCAGTTCTTC. Protein product: CASSQTLAYEQFF. The chain joins TRBV3-1 (or the pseudogene TRBV3-2) to TRBJ2-1; weak D call: TRBD2 (5 bases). In germline, CDR1 is LGHDT, CDR2 YNNKEL (reference sequence). The CDR3 is made up of 13 amino acids. V was clipped by 2 bases and J by 8 bases, with 10 bases between them.